Following are 30 T cell receptor beta chains from one sample sequenced in a study of T cell repertoires in ileal Crohn's disease. The assay was immunoSEQ multiplex PCR, and TCRdb's table has in-frame clones only and misses some. Among about 8,200 clones listed, 95% to 96% were seen once. Input material: ileal tissue. The receptors here all came from an adult with Crohn's disease.

This chain uses TRBV6-5 with TRBJ2-6; D is undetermined. Looked up from germline, CDR1 is MNHEY and CDR2 is SVGAGI. The CDR3 totals 14 residues. Trimming pared 5 bases from V and 4 bases from J, leaving 9 bases between. CDR3 sequence (DNA): TGTGCCAGCAGTATAAACGGGGGGGCCAACGTCCTGACTTTC. Translating gives CASSINGGANVLTF.

The genes are TRBV28 and TRBJ2-1; TRBD1 agrees at 10 bases. CDR3 length equals 15 residues. CDR1 is MDHEN and CDR2 is SYDVKM in the germline V gene. V lost 1 base and J lost 10; bases outside the gene matches: 7. The DNA of the CDR3 is TGTGCCAGCAGTTTATCGGGACAGGGGCTCTCGGAGCAGTTCTTC. It translates to CASSLSGQGLSEQFF.

The chain has TRBV7-2 and TRBJ2-2, with 7 nucleotides matching TRBD2. Germline CDR1 and CDR2: SGHTA and FQGNSA. The junction had 6 bases not matched to a gene; V was cut back by 5 bases and J by 0 bases. This CDR3 contains 16 residues. The CDR3 protein is CASSLGGGANTGELFF. The CDR3 coding sequence is TGTGCCAGCAGCCTGGGGGGGGGAGCGAACACCGGGGAGCTGTTTTTT.

Here the CDR3 DNA reads TGTGCCACACGACAGGGAGTCGGCAATCAGCCCCAGCATTTT. This sequence encodes CATRQGVGNQPQHF. The chain employs TRBV6-5 and TRBJ1-5; 7 bases fit TRBD1. CDR3 length equals 14 residues. Germline loops: CDR1 MNHEY, CDR2 SVGAGI. V was clipped by 10 bases and J by 2 bases; unmatched bases: 8.

This chain joins TRBV7-2 and TRBJ2-3; TRBD2 might be the D (7 bases). Germline-derived CDR1 and CDR2 are SGHTA and FQGNSA. The V end lost 7 bases, the J end lost 1 base, and 18 bases lay between the germline ends. This CDR3 comprises 16 residues. CDR3: CASMEGGTVGTDTQYF. DNA for the CDR3: TGTGCCAGCATGGAGGGGGGGACGGTAGGCACAGATACGCAGTATTTT. Drawing the rest from reference TRBV7-2 and TRBJ2-3, the complete variable domain is GAGVSQSPSNKVTEKGKDVELRCDPISGHTALYWYRQSLGQGLEFLIYFQGNSAPDKSGLPSDRFSAERTGGSVSTLTIQRTQQEDSAVYLCASMEGGTVGTDTQYFGPGTRLTVL.

The chain is built from TRBV5-6 and TRBJ1-2; D gene ambiguous. This CDR3 is built from 12 residues. The germline V and J ends were trimmed by 5 bases and 1 base, with 6 bases remaining between them. Looked up from germline, CDR1 is SGHDT and CDR2 is YYEEEE. CDR3 residues: CASSSVNYGYTF. In nucleotides, the CDR3 is TGTGCCAGCAGTTCAGTTAACTATGGCTACACCTTC. The full variable domain, completed using reference TRBV5-6 and TRBJ1-2, is DAGVTQSPTHLIKTRGQQVTLRCSPKSGHDTVSWYQQALGQGPQFIFQYYEEEERQRGNFPDRFSGHQFPNYSSELNVNALLLGDSALYLCASSSVNYGYTFGSGTRLTVV.

This sequence joins TRBV28 and TRBJ1-2; no clear D gene. Germline assignment: CDR1 MDHEN and CDR2 SYDVKM. The V and J ends lost 4 bases and 1 base respectively, with 10 bases between them. This CDR3 comprises 14 residues. The CDR3 DNA reads as TGTGCCAGCAGTTCTATCGTGGTTAACTATGGCTACACCTTC. Amino acids: CASSSIVVNYGYTF.

The V call is TRBV11-1, the J call TRBJ2-2, with D possibly being TRBD1 (5 bases). The CDR3 is made up of 14 amino acids. CDR1 is SGHAT, CDR2 FQDESV, per germline (reference sequence). V was pared by 3 bases and J by 7 bases, with 12 bases between. DNA of the CDR3: TGTGCCAGCAGCTTCAGGGAAGGGGTCGGGGAGCTGTTTTTT. Translated: CASSFREGVGELFF.

The V gene is TRBV28, the J gene TRBJ1-2; TRBD1 agrees at 7 bases. V trimming: 6 bases; J trimming: 2 bases; junction bases outside the gene matches: 3. Germline V gives CDR1 MDHEN, CDR2 SYDVKM. The CDR3 loop spans 13 amino acids. CDR3 bases: TGTGCCAGCAGCCAGACAGGGAACTATGGCTACACCTTC. As protein: CASSQTGNYGYTF.

This chain uses TRBV29-1 with TRBJ1-5; D unresolved. This CDR3 is built from 13 residues. Trimming took 7 bases from V and 1 from J, leaving 11 bases between them. Germline assignment: CDR1 SQVTM and CDR2 ANQGSEA. CDR3 in amino acids: CSAAVGSNQPQHF. For the CDR3, the DNA is TGCAGCGCCGCGGTTGGGAGCAATCAGCCCCAGCATTTT.

V gene TRBV18 combines with J gene TRBJ2-5; D remains unclear. The CDR3 runs 12 residues. Germline lookup yields CDR1 KGHSH and CDR2 LQKENI. Trimming shortened V by 3 bases and J by 5 bases, and 7 bases separated the two germline ends. CDR3 in DNA: TGTGCCAGCTCACCGAAAGAGGAGACCCAGTACTTC. Translation gives CASSPKEETQYF.

The chain recombines TRBV7-3 with TRBJ2-1; TRBD1 is a possible D gene (8 bases). Trimming removed 5 bases at V and 1 base at J, with 15 bases between. This CDR3 contains 16 residues. The V gene's germline CDR1 is SGHTA and CDR2 FQGTGA. CDR3 region: CASSITGGESYNEQFF. In DNA form, the CDR3 reads TGTGCCAGCAGCATCACAGGGGGGGAGTCCTACAATGAGCAGTTCTTC.

This sequence joins TRBV19 and TRBJ1-2; TRBD1 might be the D (6 bases). The CDR3 consists of 14 residues. The ends were cut back, 1 base at V and 2 bases at J, with 8 bases in the middle. Germline lookup yields CDR1 LNHDA and CDR2 SQIVND (reference sequence). CDR3 amino acids: CASSIAQGNYGYTF. The CDR3, as DNA: TGTGCCAGTAGTATAGCTCAGGGGAACTATGGCTACACCTTC.

V and J are TRBV7-2 and TRBJ1-1; D not certain. Germline loops: CDR1 SGHTA, CDR2 FQGNSA. The CDR3 runs 14 residues. V lost 1 base, J lost 3 bases, and 9 bases lay in between. The CDR3, as DNA: TGTGCCAGCAGCTTAGGTCTCGGGGACACTGAAGCTTTCTTT. Translation: CASSLGLGDTEAFF.

The rearrangement links TRBV7-9 to TRBJ2-2; D perhaps matches TRBD2 (6 bases). The CDR3 has 15 amino acids. Germline CDR1 and CDR2: SEHNR and FQNEAQ (reference sequence). Trimming shortened V by 6 bases and J by 5 bases, and 16 bases separated the two germline ends. Here the CDR3 reads CASSFKTSGTGELFF. In nucleotides, the CDR3 is TGTGCCAGCAGTTTCAAGACGAGCGGGACCGGGGAGCTGTTTTTT.

The V and J genes are TRBV18 and TRBJ2-7; TRBD1 matches 9 bases. The germline gives CDR1 KGHSH, CDR2 LQKENI. Trimming removed 6 bases from V and 0 bases from J; junction bases left unmatched: 3. CDR3 length: 14 amino acids. The CDR3 nucleotides read TGTGCCAGCTCTCCGGGACAGGGCTCCTACGAGCAGTACTTC. Translated, it gives CASSPGQGSYEQYF.

The chain recombines TRBV5-5 with TRBJ1-4, with 10 bases identical to TRBD1. V lost 3 bases, J lost 8 bases, and 7 bases stayed unmatched. Germline assignment: CDR1 SGHKS and CDR2 YYEKEE (reference sequence). The CDR3 runs to 15 residues. CDR3 nucleotides: TGTGCCAGCAGCTCGACAGGGGGCGCATCAGAAAAACTGTTTTTT. Amino acid sequence: CASSSTGGASEKLFF.

V is TRBV27 and J is TRBJ2-5, with 9 bases fitting TRBD1. Judging by the DNA end, TRBJ2-7 fits better; the J call may be wrong. Looked up from germline, CDR1 is MNHEY and CDR2 is SMNVEV (reference sequence). This CDR3 contains 15 residues. The CDR3 nucleotides read TGTGCCAGCAGTTTGTCCGGGACAGGGCCCTACGAGCAGTACTTC. Encoded protein: CASSLSGTGPYEQYF.

This chain uses TRBV29-1 with TRBJ2-1; 10 nucleotides match TRBD1. The V gene end was trimmed by 1 base and the J gene end by 8 bases; junction bases not matched to a gene: 2. The germline V gene encodes CDR1 SQVTM and CDR2 ANQGSEA. The CDR3 contains 13 residues. In DNA, the CDR3 is TGCAGCGTTGAAGGACAGGGGGCGGATGAGCAGTTCTTC. Translation: CSVEGQGADEQFF.

Written as DNA, the CDR3 is TGCAGCGTTGTTTCAGGGTTCCCTGAAGCTTTCTTT. This translates into CSVVSGFPEAFF. The genes are TRBV29-1 and TRBJ1-1; tentative D call: TRBD1 (5 bases). The CDR3 is 12 amino acids. Germline CDR1 SQVTM, CDR2 ANQGSEA. V was cut by 4 bases and J by 6 bases, with 12 bases left in between.

The rearrangement links TRBV27 to TRBJ2-7; 7 bases agree with TRBD1. Germline assignment: CDR1 MNHEY and CDR2 SMNVEV (reference sequence). CDR3 size: 15 residues. The V gene end was trimmed by 8 bases and the J gene end by 2 bases; junction bases not matched to a gene: 12. CDR3 in DNA: TGTGCCAGCCCCGCCGGGACAGAGTCAACCTACGAGCAGTACGTC. This translates into CASPAGTESTYEQYV.

The CDR3 DNA is TGTGCCAGCAGCGCATCAGGGACAGACAACTATGGCTACACCTTC. Encoded protein: CASSASGTDNYGYTF. The V call is TRBV7-9, the J call TRBJ1-2, with 7 bases identical to TRBD1. Germline V lookup: CDR1 SEHNR, CDR2 FQNEAQ (reference sequence). The CDR3 loop spans 15 amino acids. The trim removed 5 bases at V and 2 bases at J, leaving 8 bases unmatched.

This chain links TRBV28 with TRBJ2-3; 8 bases fit TRBD2. The V gene's germline CDR1 is MDHEN and CDR2 SYDVKM. The ends lost 7 bases at V and 3 bases at J; junction bases unmatched: 9. There are 15 residues in the CDR3. The CDR3 reads CASTERGPTTDTQYF. CDR3 in DNA: TGTGCCAGCACCGAGCGGGGGCCGACTACAGATACGCAGTATTTT.

This chain links TRBV2 with TRBJ1-1; 8 nucleotides line up with TRBD1. V trimming: 5 bases; J trimming: 4 bases; junction bases outside the gene matches: 3. Germline CDR1 and CDR2: SNHLY and FYNNEI. The CDR3 length is 13 residues. The CDR3 DNA is TGTGCCAGCAGTCGGGACAGGAGCACTGAAGCTTTCTTT. Encoded protein: CASSRDRSTEAFF.

This sequence joins TRBV5-6 and TRBJ2-7, with a tentative D call TRBD2 (7 bases). V was clipped by 5 bases and J by 7 bases, with 16 bases between them. Germline loops: CDR1 SGHDT, CDR2 YYEEEE. The CDR3 runs to 13 residues. Here the CDR3 reads CASSSTGGLEQYV. CDR3 in DNA: TGTGCCAGCAGTTCTACGGGGGGCTTGGAGCAGTACGTC.

The genes are TRBV5-1 and TRBJ1-2; 8 bases map to TRBD1. This CDR3 spans 15 amino acids. The germline CDR1 and CDR2 sequences are SGHRS and YFSETQ. Trimming at V came to 0 bases and at J to 0 bases, leaving 1 base not matched to a gene. The CDR3 is CASSLVQGANYGYTF. The DNA of the CDR3 is TGCGCCAGCAGCTTGGTACAGGGGGCTAACTATGGCTACACCTTC. Combining the CDR3 with reference TRBV5-1 and TRBJ1-2 gives the whole variable domain KAGVTQTPRYLIKTRGQQVTLSCSPISGHRSVSWYQQTPGQGLQFLFEYFSETQRNKGNFPGRFSGRQFSNSRSEMNVSTLELGDSALYLCASSLVQGANYGYTFGSGTRLTVV.

The chain employs TRBV9 and TRBJ2-7; 7 nucleotides align to TRBD2. This CDR3 spans 15 amino acids. Unmatched junction bases numbered 5, after V lost 0 bases and J lost 2 bases. Germline-derived CDR1 and CDR2 are SGDLS and YYNGEE. In DNA, the CDR3 is TGTGCCAGCAGCGTAGGTAACGGGGGGACCTACGAGCAGTACTTC. Amino acids: CASSVGNGGTYEQYF.

The V call is TRBV28, the J call TRBJ1-1; TRBD1 might be the D (5 bases). The CDR3 spans 12 residues. Germline lookup yields CDR1 MDHEN and CDR2 SYDVKM. Trimming stripped 5 bases from V and 5 bases from J, with 9 bases between. DNA for the CDR3: TGTGCCAGCAGTCCCCGGGGGACTGAAGCTTTCTTT. It encodes CASSPRGTEAFF.

The J gene is TRBJ1-5, the V gene TRBV29-1; TRBD1 might be the D (6 bases). This CDR3 spans 13 amino acids. Trimming shortened V by 4 bases and J by 7 bases, and 14 bases separated the two germline ends. Germline CDR1 is SQVTM and CDR2 is ANQGSEA. CDR3 DNA: TGCAGCGTTGGGCAGGGGATTGGGCAGCCCCAGCATTTT. This sequence encodes CSVGQGIGQPQHF.

As concerns this clone: Germline is not matched at one junction end, which may reflect a read error. This chain joins TRBV29-1 and TRBJ2-7; 7 bases match TRBD2. Germline V gene sequence: CDR1 SQVTM, CDR2 ANQGSEA. The CDR3 covers 14 residues. In nucleotides, the CDR3 is TGCAGCGTTGTGGGGGGGGTGGGTTCCTACGAGCAGTATTTC. Translated, it gives CSVVGGVGSYEQYF.